The clone carrying this T cell receptor (beta chain) was detected only a few times. Its specificity is not known. The CDR3 extends over 14 amino acids. V was cut by 3 bases and J by 1 base, with 8 bases left in between. Each CDR3 protein gets one entry after TCRdb re-called the reads with MiXCR. The repertoire includes roughly 700,000 distinct CDR3 sequences, about 30% of them detected once, and 15% to 20% sits in the top ten. The data derive from a study of T cell repertoires in cytomegalovirus infection. V and J are TRBV12-3 or TRBV12-4 and TRBJ2-3; D call uncertain. The material sequenced was cultured PBMCs, taken from culture after CMV antigen stimulation. This TCR derives from a human donor in good health (CMV status not recorded). Some clones in this sample may be carry-over from other donors' samples. The CDR3 sequence: CASSFADRTDTQYF. In DNA, the CDR3 is TGTGCCAGCAGTTTCGCCGACCGCACAGATACGCAGTATTTT.